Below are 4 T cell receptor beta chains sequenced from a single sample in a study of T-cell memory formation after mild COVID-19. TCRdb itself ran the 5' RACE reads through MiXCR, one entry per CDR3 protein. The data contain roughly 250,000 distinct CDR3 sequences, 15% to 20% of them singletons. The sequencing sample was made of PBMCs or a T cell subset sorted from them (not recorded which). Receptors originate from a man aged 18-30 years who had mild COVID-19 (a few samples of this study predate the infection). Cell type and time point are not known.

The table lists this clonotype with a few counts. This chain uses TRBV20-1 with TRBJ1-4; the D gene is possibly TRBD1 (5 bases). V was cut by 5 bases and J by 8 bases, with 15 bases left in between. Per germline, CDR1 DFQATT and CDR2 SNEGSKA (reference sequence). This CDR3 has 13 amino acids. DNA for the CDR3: TGCAGTGCTGCCAGGGTGGCAGAAGAAAAACTGTTTTTT. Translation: CSAARVAEEKLFF.

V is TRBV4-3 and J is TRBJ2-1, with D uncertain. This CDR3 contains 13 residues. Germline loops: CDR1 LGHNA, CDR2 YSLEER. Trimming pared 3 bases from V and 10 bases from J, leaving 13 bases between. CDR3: CASSQHVRVEQFF. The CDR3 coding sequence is TGCGCCAGCAGCCAGCACGTTCGGGTCGAGCAGTTCTTC.

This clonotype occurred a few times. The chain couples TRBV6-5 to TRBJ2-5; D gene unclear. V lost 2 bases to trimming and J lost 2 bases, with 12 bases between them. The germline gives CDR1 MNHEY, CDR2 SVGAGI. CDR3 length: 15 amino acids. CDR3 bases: TGTGCCAGCAGTTACGGCCGGCAGCCGCAAGAGACCCAGTACTTC. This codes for CASSYGRQPQETQYF.

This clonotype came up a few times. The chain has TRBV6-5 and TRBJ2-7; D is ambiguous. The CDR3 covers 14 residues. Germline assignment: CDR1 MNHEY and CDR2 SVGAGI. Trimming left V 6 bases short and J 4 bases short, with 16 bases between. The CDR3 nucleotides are TGTGCCAGCAGCCGAGATTCCATCCCATACGAGCAGTACTTC. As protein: CASSRDSIPYEQYF.